This TCR beta chain was captured in a study of cytomegalovirus exposure and HLA in healthy donors. Per germline, CDR1 MNHNS and CDR2 SASEGT. After removal of 8 bases from V and 7 bases from J, the junction contained 9 bases not matched to a gene. The CDR3 has 14 amino acids. Concerning this clone itself: Its matching antigen is unknown.

The PCR employed 60 Vbeta primers together with 13 Jbeta primers. Assay: immunoSEQ multiplex PCR; the TCRdb copy retains only in-frame clones and omits some. The data contain some 150,000 clones, roughly four fifths of them singletons. Study-wide findings and caveats: It was reported that TCR beta sequences correctly inferred the HLA-A and HLA-B alleles for most subjects. Specific recognition of CMV antigens was confirmed in vitro for a few chains (all CMV-associated). In a later analysis, TCR beta V- and J-gene trimming was associated with a missense DCLRE1C variant.

This sequence joins TRBV6-1 and TRBJ1-2, with TRBD1 identical over 11 bases. The TCR was taken from a female donor in good health and CMV-seronegative. Material for sequencing was PBMCs. CDR3 in DNA: TGTGCCAGCGGTGGACAGGGGGCCCTTACTGGCTACACCTTC. Amino acids: CASGGQGALTGYTF.